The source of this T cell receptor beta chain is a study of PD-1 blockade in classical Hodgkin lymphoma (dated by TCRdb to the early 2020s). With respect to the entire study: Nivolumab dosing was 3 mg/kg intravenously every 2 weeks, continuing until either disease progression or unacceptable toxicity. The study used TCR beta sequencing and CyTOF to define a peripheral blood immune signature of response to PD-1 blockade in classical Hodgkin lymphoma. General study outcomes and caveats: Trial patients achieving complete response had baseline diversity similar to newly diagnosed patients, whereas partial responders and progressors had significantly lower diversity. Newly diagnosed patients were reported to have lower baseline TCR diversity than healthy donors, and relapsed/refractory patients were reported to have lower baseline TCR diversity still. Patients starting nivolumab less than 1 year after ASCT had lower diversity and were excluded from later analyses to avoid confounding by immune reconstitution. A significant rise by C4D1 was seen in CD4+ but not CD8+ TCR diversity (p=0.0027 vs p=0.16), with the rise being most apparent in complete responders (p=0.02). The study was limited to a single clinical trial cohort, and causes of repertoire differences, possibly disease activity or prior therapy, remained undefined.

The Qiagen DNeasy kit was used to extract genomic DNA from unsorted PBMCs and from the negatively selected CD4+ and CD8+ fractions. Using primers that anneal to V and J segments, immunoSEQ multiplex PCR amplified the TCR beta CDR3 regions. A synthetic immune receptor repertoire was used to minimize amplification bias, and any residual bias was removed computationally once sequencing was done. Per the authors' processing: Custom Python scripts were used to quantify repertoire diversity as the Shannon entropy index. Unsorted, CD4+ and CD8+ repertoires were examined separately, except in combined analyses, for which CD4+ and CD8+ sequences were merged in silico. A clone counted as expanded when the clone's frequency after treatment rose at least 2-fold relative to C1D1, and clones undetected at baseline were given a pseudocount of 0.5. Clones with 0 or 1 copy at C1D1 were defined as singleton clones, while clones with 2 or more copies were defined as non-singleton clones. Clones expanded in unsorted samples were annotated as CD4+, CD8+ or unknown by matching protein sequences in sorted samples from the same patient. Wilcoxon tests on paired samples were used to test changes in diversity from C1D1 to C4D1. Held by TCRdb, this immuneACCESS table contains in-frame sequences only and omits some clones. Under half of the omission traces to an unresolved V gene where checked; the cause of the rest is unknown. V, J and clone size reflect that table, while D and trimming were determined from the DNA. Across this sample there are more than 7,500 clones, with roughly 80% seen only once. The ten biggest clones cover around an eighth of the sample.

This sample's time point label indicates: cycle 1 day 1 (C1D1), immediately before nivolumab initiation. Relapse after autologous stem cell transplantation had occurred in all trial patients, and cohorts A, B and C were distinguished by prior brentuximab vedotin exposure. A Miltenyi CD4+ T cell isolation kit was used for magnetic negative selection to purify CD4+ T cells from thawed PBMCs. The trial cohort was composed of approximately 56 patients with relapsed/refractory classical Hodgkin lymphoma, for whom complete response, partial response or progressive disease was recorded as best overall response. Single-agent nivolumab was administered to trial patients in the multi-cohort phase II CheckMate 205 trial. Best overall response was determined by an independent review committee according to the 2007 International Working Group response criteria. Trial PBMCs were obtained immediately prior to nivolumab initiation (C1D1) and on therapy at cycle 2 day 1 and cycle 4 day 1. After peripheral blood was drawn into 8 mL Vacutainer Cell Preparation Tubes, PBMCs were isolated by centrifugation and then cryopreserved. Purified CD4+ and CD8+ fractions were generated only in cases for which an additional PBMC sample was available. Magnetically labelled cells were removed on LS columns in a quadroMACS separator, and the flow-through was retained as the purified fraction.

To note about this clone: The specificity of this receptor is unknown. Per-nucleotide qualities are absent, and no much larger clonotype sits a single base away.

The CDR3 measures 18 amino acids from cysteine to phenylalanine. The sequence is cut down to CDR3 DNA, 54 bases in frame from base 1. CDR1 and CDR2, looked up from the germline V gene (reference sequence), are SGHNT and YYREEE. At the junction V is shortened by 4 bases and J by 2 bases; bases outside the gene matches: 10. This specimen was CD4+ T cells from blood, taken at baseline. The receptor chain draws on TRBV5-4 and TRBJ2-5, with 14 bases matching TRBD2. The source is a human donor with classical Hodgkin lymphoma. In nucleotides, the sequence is TGTGCCAGCAGCGGGGGGACTAGCGGGAGATCTGATCAAGAGACCCAGTACTTC. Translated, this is CASSGGTSGRSDQETQYF. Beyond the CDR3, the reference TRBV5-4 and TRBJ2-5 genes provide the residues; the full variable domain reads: ETGVTQSPTHLIKTRGQQVTLRCSSQSGHNTVSWYQQALGQGPQFIFQYYREEENGRGNFPPRFSGLQFPNYSSELNVNALELDDSALYLCASSGGTSGRSDQETQYFGPGTRLLVL.